This T cell receptor (beta chain) was profiled in a study of T cell responses to AZD1222 COVID-19 vaccine. TCRdb keeps only in-frame clones here, not all; method: immunoSEQ multiplex PCR. The table shows 130,000 or so clones, with 91% occurring only once. The CDR3 contains 17 residues. V lost 3 bases, J lost 1 base, and 16 bases lay in between. Germline CDR1 reads SGHRS; CDR2 reads YFSETQ. Sequencing was performed on peripheral blood, taken 28 days after the second AZD1222 dose. The sequence derives from an adult who received the AZD1222 COVID-19 vaccine. The chain couples TRBV5-1 to TRBJ2-2; the D call may be TRBD1 or TRBD2 (6 bases each). CDR3 sequence (DNA): TGCGCCAGCAGCTGGGGGGCTGCGGCGGTGAACACCGGGGAGCTGTTTTTT. Translated: CASSWGAAAVNTGELFF.